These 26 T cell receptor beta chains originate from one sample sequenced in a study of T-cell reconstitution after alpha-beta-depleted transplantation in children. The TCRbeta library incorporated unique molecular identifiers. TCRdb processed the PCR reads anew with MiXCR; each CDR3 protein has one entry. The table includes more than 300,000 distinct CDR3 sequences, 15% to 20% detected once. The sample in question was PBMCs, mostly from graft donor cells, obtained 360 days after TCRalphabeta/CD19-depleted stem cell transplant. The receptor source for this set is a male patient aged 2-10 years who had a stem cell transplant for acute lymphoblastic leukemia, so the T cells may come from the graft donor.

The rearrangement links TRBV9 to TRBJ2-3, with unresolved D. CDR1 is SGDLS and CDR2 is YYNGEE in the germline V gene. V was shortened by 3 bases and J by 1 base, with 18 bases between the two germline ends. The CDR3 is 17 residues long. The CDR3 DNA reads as TGTGCCAGCAGCGCCCGGCCTCCGGATTCCCGCACAGATACGCAGTATTTT. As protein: CASSARPPDSRTDTQYF.

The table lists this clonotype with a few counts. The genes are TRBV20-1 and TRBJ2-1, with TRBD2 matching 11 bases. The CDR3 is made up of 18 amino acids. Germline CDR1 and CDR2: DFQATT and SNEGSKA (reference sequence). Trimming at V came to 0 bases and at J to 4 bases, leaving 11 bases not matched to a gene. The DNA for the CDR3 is TGCAGTGCTAGAGATGTGGGTAGCGGGAGGGCGGGTTACAATGAGCAGTTCTTC. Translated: CSARDVGSGRAGYNEQFF.

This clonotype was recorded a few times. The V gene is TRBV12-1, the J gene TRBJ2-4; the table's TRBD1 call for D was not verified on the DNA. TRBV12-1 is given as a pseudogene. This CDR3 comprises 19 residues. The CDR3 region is CASSHLGQARVQRENIQYF. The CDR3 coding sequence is TGTGCCAGCAGCCACCTAGGACAGGCGCGGGTGCAACGGGAAAACATTCAGTACTTC.

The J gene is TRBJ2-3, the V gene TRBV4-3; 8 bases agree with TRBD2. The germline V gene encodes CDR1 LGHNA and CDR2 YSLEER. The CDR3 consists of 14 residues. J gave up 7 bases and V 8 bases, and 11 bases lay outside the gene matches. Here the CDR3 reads CASATSGTGYTQYF. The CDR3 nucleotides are TGCGCCAGCGCTACTAGCGGAACAGGGTATACGCAGTATTTT.

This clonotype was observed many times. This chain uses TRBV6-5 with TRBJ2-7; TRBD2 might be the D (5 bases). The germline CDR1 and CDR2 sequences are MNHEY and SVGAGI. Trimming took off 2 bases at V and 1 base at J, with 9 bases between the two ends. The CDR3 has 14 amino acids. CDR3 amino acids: CASSYQEESYEQYF. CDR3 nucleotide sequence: TGTGCCAGCAGTTACCAGGAGGAATCCTACGAGCAGTACTTC.

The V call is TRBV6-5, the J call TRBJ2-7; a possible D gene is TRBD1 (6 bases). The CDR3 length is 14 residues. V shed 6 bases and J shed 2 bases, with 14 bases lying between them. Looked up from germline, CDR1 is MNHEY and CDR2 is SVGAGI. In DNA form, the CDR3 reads TGTGCCAGCAGAACCAACAGGGCCACCTACGAGCAGTACTTC. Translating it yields CASRTNRATYEQYF.

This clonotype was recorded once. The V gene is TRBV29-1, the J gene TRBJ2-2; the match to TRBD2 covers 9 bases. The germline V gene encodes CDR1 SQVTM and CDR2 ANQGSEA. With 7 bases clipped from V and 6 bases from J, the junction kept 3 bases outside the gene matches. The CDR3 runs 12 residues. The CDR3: CSGAGGSGELFF. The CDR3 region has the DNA TGCAGCGGGGCGGGAGGGTCCGGGGAGCTGTTTTTT.

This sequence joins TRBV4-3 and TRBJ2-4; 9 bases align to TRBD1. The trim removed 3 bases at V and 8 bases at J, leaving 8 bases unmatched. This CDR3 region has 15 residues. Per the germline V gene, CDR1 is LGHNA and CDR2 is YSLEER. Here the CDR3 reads CASSQRGQGLDIQYF. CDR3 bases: TGCGCCAGCAGCCAGAGGGGACAGGGATTAGACATTCAGTACTTC.

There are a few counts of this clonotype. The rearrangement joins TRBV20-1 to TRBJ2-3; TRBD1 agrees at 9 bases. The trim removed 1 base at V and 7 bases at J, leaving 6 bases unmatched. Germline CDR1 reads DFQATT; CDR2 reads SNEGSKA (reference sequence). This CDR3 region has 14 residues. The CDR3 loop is CSARVGQGPYTQYF. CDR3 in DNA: TGCAGTGCTAGAGTTGGACAGGGGCCGTATACGCAGTATTTT.

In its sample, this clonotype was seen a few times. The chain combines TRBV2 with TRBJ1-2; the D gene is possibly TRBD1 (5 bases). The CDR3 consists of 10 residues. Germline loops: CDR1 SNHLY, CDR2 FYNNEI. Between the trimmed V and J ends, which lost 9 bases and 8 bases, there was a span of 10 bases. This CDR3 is CASRPGGYTF. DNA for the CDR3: TGTGCCAGTCGGCCAGGGGGCTACACCTTC.

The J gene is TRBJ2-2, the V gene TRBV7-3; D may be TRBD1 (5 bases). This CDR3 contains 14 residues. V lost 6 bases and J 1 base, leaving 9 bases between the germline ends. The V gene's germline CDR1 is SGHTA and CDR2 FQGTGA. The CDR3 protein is CASRPDRNTGELFF. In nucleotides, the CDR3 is TGTGCCAGCAGACCCGACAGGAACACCGGGGAGCTGTTTTTT.

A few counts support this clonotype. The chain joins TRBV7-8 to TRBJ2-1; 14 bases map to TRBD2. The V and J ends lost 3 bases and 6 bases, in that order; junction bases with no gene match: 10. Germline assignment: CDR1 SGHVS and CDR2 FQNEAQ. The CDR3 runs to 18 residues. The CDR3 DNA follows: TGTGCCAGCAGCTTTAGGTTGGCGACTAGCGGGAGGGCCAATGAGCAGTTCTTC. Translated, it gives CASSFRLATSGRANEQFF. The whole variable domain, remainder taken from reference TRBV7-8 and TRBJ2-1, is GAGVSQSPRYKVAKRGQDVALRCDPISGHVSLFWYQQALGQGPEFLTYFQNEAQLDKSGLPSDRFFAERPEGSVSTLKIQRTQQEDSAVYLCASSFRLATSGRANEQFFGPGTRLTVL.

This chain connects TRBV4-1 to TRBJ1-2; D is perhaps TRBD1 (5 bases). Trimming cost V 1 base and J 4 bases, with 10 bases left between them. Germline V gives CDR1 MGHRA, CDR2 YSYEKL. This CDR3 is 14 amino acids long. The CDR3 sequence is CASSQAVGTYGYTF. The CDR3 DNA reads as TGCGCCAGCAGCCAAGCAGTTGGGACCTATGGCTACACCTTC.

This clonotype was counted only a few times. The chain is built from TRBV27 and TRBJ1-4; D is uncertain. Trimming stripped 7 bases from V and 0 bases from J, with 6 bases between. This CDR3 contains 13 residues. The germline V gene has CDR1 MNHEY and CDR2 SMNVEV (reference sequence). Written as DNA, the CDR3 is TGTGCCAGCAAGGATGCAACTAATGAAAAACTGTTTTTT. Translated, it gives CASKDATNEKLFF.

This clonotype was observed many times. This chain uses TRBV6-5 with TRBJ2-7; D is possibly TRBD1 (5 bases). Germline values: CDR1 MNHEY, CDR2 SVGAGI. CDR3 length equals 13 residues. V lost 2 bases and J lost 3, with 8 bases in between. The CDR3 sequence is CASSYAGIYEQYF. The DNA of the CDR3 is TGTGCCAGCAGTTACGCAGGGATCTACGAGCAGTACTTC.

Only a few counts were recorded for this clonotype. CDR3 in DNA: TGTGCCAGCAGCGTAGAGGGGAGAGGAAAAACTGAAGCTTTCTTT. It specifies CASSVEGRGKTEAFF. V and J are TRBV9 and TRBJ1-1; D possibly corresponds to TRBD1 (5 bases). The CDR3 is made up of 15 amino acids. The V end was cut by 0 bases, the J end by 5 bases, with 14 bases between. In germline, CDR1 is SGDLS, CDR2 YYNGEE.

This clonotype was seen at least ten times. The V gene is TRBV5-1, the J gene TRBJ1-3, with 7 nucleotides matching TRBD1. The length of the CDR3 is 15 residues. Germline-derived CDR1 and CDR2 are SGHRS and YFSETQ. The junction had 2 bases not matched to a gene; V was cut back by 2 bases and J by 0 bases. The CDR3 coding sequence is TGCGCCAGCAGCTTCGGGGACAGCTCTGGAAACACCATATATTTT. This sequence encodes CASSFGDSSGNTIYF. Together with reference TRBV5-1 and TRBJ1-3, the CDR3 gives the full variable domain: KAGVTQTPRYLIKTRGQQVTLSCSPISGHRSVSWYQQTPGQGLQFLFEYFSETQRNKGNFPGRFSGRQFSNSRSEMNVSTLELGDSALYLCASSFGDSSGNTIYFGEGSWLTVV.

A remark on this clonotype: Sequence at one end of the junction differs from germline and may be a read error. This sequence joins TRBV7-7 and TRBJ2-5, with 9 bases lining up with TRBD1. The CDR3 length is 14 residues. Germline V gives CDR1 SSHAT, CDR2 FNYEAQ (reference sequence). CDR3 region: CASSLDRGGETQYF. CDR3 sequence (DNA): TGTGCTAGCAGCCTGGACAGGGGAGGAGAGACCCAGTACTTC. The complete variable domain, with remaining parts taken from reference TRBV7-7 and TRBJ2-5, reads GAGVSQSPRYKVTKRGQDVTLRCDPISSHATLYWYQQALGQGPEFLTYFNYEAQPDKSGLPSDRFSAERPEGSISTLTIQRTEQRDSAMYRCASSLDRGGETQYFGPGTRLLVL.

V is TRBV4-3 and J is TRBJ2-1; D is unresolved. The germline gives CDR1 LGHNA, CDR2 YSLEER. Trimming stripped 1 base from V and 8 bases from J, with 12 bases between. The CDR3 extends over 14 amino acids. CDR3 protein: CASSQARPIHEQFF. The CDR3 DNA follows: TGCGCCAGCAGCCAAGCGCGTCCGATCCATGAGCAGTTCTTC.

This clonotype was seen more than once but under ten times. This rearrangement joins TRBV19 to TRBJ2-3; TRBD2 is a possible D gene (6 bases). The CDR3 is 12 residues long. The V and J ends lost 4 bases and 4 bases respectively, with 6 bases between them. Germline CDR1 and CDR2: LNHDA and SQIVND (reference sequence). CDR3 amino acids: CASSTGADTQYF. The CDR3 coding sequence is TGTGCCAGTAGTACGGGGGCAGATACGCAGTATTTT.

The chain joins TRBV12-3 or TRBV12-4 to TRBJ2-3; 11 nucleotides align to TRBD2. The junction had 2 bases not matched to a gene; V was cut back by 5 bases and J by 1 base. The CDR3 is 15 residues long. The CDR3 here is CASSGGLAGTDTQYF. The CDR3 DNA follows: TGTGCCAGCAGTGGGGGACTAGCGGGCACAGATACGCAGTATTTT.

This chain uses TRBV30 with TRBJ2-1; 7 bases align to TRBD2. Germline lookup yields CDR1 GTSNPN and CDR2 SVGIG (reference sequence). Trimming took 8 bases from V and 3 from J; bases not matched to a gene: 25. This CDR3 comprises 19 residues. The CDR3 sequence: CATTWESGINPIFYNEQFF. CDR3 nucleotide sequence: TGTGCCACCACTTGGGAGAGCGGGATCAATCCAATATTCTACAATGAGCAGTTCTTC.

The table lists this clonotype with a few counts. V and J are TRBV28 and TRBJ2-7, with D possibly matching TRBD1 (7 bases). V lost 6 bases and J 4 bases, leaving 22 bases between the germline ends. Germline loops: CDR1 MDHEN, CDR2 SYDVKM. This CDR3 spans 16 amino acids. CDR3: CASSLAGGSGMYEQYF. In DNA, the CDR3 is TGTGCCAGCAGCCTTGCAGGGGGGAGCGGTATGTACGAGCAGTACTTC. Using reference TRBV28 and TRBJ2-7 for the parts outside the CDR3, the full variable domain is DVKVTQSSRYLVKRTGEKVFLECVQDMDHENMFWYRQDPGLGLRLIYFSYDVKMKEKGDIPEGYSVSREKKERFSLILESASTNQTSMYLCASSLAGGSGMYEQYFGPGTRLTVT.

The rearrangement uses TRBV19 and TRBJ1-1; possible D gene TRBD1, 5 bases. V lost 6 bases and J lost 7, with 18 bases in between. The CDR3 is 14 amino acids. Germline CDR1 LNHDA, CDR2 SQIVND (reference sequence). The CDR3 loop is CASSRAQGLNEAFF. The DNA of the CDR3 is TGTGCCAGTAGCCGGGCCCAGGGCCTCAATGAAGCTTTCTTT.

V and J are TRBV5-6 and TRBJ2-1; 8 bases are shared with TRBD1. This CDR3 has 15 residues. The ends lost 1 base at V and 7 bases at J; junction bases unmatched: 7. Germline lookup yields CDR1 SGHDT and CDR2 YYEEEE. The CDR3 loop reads CASSLQGAFLNEQFF. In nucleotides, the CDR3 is TGTGCCAGCAGCTTGCAGGGGGCCTTTTTGAATGAGCAGTTCTTC.

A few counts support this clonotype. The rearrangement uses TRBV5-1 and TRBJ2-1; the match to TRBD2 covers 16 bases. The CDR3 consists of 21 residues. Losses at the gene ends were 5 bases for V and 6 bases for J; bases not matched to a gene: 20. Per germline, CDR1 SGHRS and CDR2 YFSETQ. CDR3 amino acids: CASSGGRGTSGRAVFLNEQFF. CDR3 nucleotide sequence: TGCGCCAGCAGTGGGGGCAGGGGGACTAGCGGGAGGGCCGTCTTTCTCAATGAGCAGTTCTTC.